This entry lists 18 T cell receptor beta chains sequenced from one sample in a study of identical twins. TCRdb ran MiXCR on the 5' RACE reads and lists one entry per CDR3 protein. The sample lists 640,000 or so distinct CDR3 sequences; over 5% were seen once. Sequencing was carried out using naive T cells sorted from blood. All receptors come from a man younger than 35 in good health.

This clonotype was counted many times. The chain joins TRBV6-5 to TRBJ1-1; 7 nucleotides match TRBD1. Germline V gene sequence: CDR1 MNHEY, CDR2 SVGAGI. The CDR3 runs 16 residues. Trimming at V came to 0 bases and at J to 3 bases, leaving 7 bases not matched to a gene. The CDR3 DNA is TGTGCCAGCAGTTACTCGCCAGGGGGGTTGGACACTGAAGCTTTCTTT. Translating gives CASSYSPGGLDTEAFF.

The chain links TRBV5-1 to TRBJ2-1; tentative D call: TRBD2 (5 bases). Trimming removed 4 bases from V and 0 bases from J, with 14 bases in between. CDR1 and CDR2 from the germline V gene are SGHRS and YFSETQ. The length of the CDR3 is 16 residues. The CDR3 DNA is TGCGCCAGCAGCGTGGCGGGCGGGTCCTCCTACAATGAGCAGTTCTTC. As protein: CASSVAGGSSYNEQFF.

The sample holds a few counts of this clonotype. The chain carries TRBV6-1 and TRBJ2-7; TRBD2 matches at 7 bases. Looked up from germline, CDR1 is MNHNS and CDR2 is SASEGT. The CDR3 sequence is 13 residues long. Trimming took 5 bases from V and 6 from J; bases not matched to a gene: 7. CDR3 amino acids: CASSRDYGAEQYF. Written as DNA, the CDR3 is TGTGCCAGCAGTCGGGACTATGGGGCCGAGCAGTACTTC.

In this sample, this clonotype turned up many times. The chain joins TRBV10-3 to TRBJ2-5; TRBD2 is a possible D gene (6 bases). The ends were cut back, 6 bases at V and 0 bases at J, with 11 bases in the middle. Per germline, CDR1 ENHRY and CDR2 SYGVKD. The CDR3 consists of 14 residues. This chain's CDR3 is CAIRGGANQETQYF. In DNA, the CDR3 is TGTGCCATCAGGGGCGGGGCAAACCAAGAGACCCAGTACTTC.

This clonotype was detected a few times. The chain has TRBV14 and TRBJ2-7, with 12 bases lining up with TRBD2. Germline assignment: CDR1 SGHDN and CDR2 FVKESK. There are 14 residues in the CDR3. The ends lost 3 bases at V and 9 bases at J; junction bases unmatched: 6. The CDR3 is CASSHGLAGIGQYF. The CDR3 region has the DNA TGTGCCAGCAGCCACGGACTAGCGGGAATTGGGCAGTACTTC.

This clonotype was detected many times. V is TRBV20-1 and J is TRBJ1-1; D might be TRBD1 (5 bases). V dropped 6 bases and J dropped 1 base, with 15 bases sitting between them. This CDR3 is built from 14 residues. The germline V gene has CDR1 DFQATT and CDR2 SNEGSKA (reference sequence). The CDR3 sequence: CSAQLGTANTEAFF. The CDR3 nucleotides are TGCAGTGCCCAACTTGGGACGGCGAACACTGAAGCTTTCTTT.

This clonotype was recorded many times. This rearrangement joins TRBV10-3 to TRBJ2-7; 10 bases fit TRBD2. Per the germline V gene, CDR1 is ENHRY and CDR2 is SYGVKD. The CDR3 has 13 amino acids. Losses at the gene ends were 8 bases for V and 6 bases for J; bases not matched to a gene: 7. The CDR3: CAILAGGVCEQYV. DNA of the CDR3: TGTGCCATCTTAGCGGGAGGAGTGTGCGAGCAGTACGTC.

This clonotype has at least ten counts. The chain couples TRBV29-1 to TRBJ2-3; the D gene could be TRBD1 or TRBD2 (5 bases each). This CDR3 comprises 14 residues. V lost 5 bases and J 2 bases, leaving 14 bases between the germline ends. Looked up from germline, CDR1 is SQVTM and CDR2 is ANQGSEA. CDR3 in DNA: TGCAGCGTTAAAACGCAGGGAGTCACAGATACGCAGTATTTT. Translation: CSVKTQGVTDTQYF.

This clonotype was seen a handful of times. The J gene is TRBJ2-5, the V gene TRBV5-5; possibly TRBD2 for D (5 bases). CDR3 length equals 15 residues. Germline values: CDR1 SGHKS, CDR2 YYEKEE (reference sequence). The ends were cut back, 1 base at V and 2 bases at J, with 12 bases in the middle. CDR3 amino acids: CASSLIRPGQETQYF. The CDR3 DNA is TGTGCCAGCAGCTTGATAAGGCCGGGACAAGAGACCCAGTACTTC.

This chain links TRBV7-9 with TRBJ1-4; TRBD1 agrees at 8 bases. V gave up 7 bases and J gave up 2 bases; unmatched junction bases: 6. Germline CDR1 is SEHNR and CDR2 is FQNEAQ (reference sequence). The CDR3 has 15 residues. CDR3 sequence (DNA): TGTGCCAGCACCCCCCGACAGGGGACTAATGAAAAACTGTTTTTT. As protein: CASTPRQGTNEKLFF.

This clonotype appeared many times. This chain uses TRBV20-1 with TRBJ2-3, with a tentative D call TRBD2 (6 bases). CDR1 and CDR2 from the germline V gene are DFQATT and SNEGSKA (reference sequence). V lost 5 bases and J lost 4, with 13 bases in between. This CDR3 spans 13 amino acids. The CDR3: CSAGGTRPDTQYF. Written as DNA, the CDR3 is TGCAGTGCTGGGGGGACTCGGCCAGATACGCAGTATTTT.

The rearrangement uses TRBV4-2 and TRBJ1-2; no clear D gene. With 4 bases removed from V and 5 bases from J, the gap between germline ends came to 14 bases. Germline loops: CDR1 LGHNA, CDR2 YNFKEQ. The CDR3 contains 14 residues. CDR3 nucleotides: TGTGCCAGCAGCCGTGCAGGAGCAGGTTATGGCTACACCTTC. Encoded protein: CASSRAGAGYGYTF.

Many counts were recorded for this clonotype. The rearrangement links TRBV20-1 to TRBJ2-1; 7 positions match TRBD1. The length of the CDR3 is 16 residues. Per the germline V gene, CDR1 is DFQATT and CDR2 is SNEGSKA (reference sequence). V lost 6 bases, J lost 1 base, and 12 bases stayed unmatched. The CDR3 loop is CSAQTDRVGSYNEQFF. DNA of the CDR3: TGCAGTGCCCAGACCGACAGGGTCGGGTCCTACAATGAGCAGTTCTTC.

This clonotype appeared many times. This chain's CDR3 is CASSLDRLAEYF. DNA of the CDR3: TGTGCCAGCAGCTTGGATCGCCTAGCGGAGTACTTC. The J gene is TRBJ2-7, the V gene TRBV5-6; 7 bases match TRBD2. The CDR3 sequence is 12 residues long. The V gene's germline CDR1 is SGHDT and CDR2 YYEEEE. J lost 11 bases, V lost 0 bases, and 5 bases had no gene match.

This clonotype was picked up many times. J is TRBJ1-1 and V is TRBV6-5; TRBD1 matches 9 bases. The J segment lost 4 bases and the V segment lost 4 bases, leaving 4 bases of the junction unmatched. Germline V gene lookup returns CDR1 MNHEY and CDR2 SVGAGI. This CDR3 has 14 amino acids. For the CDR3, the DNA is TGTGCCAGCAGTTGGACAGGGGCTGGCACTGAAGCTTTCTTT. This codes for CASSWTGAGTEAFF.

This clonotype was counted many times. The chain's CDR3 is CASSFFGTSDNNEQFF. The CDR3 nucleotides read TGCGCCAGCAGCTTTTTTGGGACTAGCGACAACAATGAGCAGTTCTTC. The chain combines TRBV5-1 with TRBJ2-1, with 10 positions matching TRBD2. Germline V lookup: CDR1 SGHRS, CDR2 YFSETQ. The CDR3 is 16 residues long. The V gene end was trimmed by 2 bases and the J gene end by 5 bases; junction bases not matched to a gene: 7.

This clonotype came up a few times. This chain joins TRBV7-3 and TRBJ2-1; TRBD2 matches 13 bases. Germline lookup yields CDR1 SGHTA and CDR2 FQGTGA. J gave up 5 bases and V 5 bases, and 9 bases lay outside the gene matches. The CDR3 extends over 17 amino acids. CDR3 sequence reads: CASSARLAGGPDNEQFF. The CDR3 DNA reads as TGTGCCAGCAGCGCCCGACTAGCGGGAGGCCCTGACAATGAGCAGTTCTTC.

This clonotype was counted many times. The V and J genes are TRBV5-1 and TRBJ2-7; a weak D match, TRBD2 (6 bases). The germline gives CDR1 SGHRS, CDR2 YFSETQ. The CDR3 length is 13 residues. V gave up 4 bases and J gave up 6 bases, with 14 bases separating them. The CDR3: CASSLNMGGEQYF. The CDR3 DNA reads TGCGCCAGCAGCCTTAACATGGGGGGCGAGCAGTACTTC.